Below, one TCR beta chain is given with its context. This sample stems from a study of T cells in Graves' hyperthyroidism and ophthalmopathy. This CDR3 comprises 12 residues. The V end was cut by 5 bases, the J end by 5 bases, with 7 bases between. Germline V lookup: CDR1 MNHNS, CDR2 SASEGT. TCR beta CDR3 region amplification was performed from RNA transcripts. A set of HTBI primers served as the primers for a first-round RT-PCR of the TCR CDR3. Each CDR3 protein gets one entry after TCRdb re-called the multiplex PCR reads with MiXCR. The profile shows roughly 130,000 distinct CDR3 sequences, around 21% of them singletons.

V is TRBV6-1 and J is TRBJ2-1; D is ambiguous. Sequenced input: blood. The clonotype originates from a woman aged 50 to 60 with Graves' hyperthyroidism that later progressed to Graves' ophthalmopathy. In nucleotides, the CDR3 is TGTGCCAGCAGTAAGACCAACAATGAGCAGTTCTTC. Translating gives CASSKTNNEQFF.